This T cell receptor (beta chain) originates from a study of blood T cells in healthy people across ages. V lost 0 bases to trimming and J lost 1 base, with 12 bases between them. This CDR3 spans 16 amino acids. Per germline, CDR1 MNHEY and CDR2 SVGAGI. For the second PCR, which ran for about 7 to 11 cycles, a sample-barcoded 5' primer and a J-beta primer mix were used. TCRdb reanalysed the 5' RACE reads using MiXCR and keeps one entry per CDR3 protein. The sample has around 1,500,000 distinct CDR3 sequences, about 28% seen once. This clonotype turned up a few times. The sequenced sample consisted of blood. The sequence was collected from a woman in her 30s in good health. The V gene is TRBV6-5, the J gene TRBJ1-1, with D possibly being TRBD1 (5 bases). The CDR3 sequence is CASSYSSGTANTEAFF. Here the CDR3 DNA reads TGTGCCAGCAGTTACTCGAGCGGGACCGCGAACACTGAAGCTTTCTTT.